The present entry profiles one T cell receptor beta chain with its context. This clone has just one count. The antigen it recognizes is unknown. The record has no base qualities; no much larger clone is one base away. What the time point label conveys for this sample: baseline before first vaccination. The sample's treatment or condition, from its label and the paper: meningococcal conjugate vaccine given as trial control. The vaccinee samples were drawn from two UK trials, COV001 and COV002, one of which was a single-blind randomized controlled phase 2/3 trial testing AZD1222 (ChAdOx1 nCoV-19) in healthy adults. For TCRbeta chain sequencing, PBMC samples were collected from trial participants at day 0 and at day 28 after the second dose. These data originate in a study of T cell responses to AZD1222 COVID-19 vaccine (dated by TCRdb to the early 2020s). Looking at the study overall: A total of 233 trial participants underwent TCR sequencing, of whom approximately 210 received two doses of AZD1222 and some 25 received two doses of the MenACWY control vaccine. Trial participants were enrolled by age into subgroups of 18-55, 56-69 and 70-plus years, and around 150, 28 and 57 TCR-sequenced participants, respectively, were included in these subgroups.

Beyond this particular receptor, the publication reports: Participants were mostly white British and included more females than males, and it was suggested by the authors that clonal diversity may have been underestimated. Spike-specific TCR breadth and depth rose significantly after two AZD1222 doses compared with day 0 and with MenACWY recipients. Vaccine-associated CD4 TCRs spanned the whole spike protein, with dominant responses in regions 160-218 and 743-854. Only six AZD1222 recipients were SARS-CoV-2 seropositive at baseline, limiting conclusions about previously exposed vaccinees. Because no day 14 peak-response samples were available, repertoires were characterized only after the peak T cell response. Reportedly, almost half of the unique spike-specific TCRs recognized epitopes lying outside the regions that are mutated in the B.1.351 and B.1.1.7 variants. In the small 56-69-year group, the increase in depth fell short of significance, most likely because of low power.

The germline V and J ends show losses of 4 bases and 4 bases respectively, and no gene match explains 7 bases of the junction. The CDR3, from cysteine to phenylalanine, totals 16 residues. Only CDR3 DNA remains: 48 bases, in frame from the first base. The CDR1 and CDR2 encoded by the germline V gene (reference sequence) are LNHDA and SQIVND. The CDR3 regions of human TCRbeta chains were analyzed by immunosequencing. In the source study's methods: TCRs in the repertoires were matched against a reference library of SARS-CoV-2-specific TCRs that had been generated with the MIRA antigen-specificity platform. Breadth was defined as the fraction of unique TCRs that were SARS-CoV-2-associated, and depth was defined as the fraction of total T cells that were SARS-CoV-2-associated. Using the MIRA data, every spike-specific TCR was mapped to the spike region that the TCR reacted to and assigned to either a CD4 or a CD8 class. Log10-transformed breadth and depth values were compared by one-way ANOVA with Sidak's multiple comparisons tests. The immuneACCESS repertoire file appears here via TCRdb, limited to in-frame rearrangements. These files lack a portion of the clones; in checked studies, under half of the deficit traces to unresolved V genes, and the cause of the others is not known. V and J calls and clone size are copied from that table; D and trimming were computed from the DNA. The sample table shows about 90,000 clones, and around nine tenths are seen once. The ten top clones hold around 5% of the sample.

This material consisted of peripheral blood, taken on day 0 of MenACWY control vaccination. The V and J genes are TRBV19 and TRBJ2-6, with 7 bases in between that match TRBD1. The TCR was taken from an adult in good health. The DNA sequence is TGTGCCAGTAGTAAGACAGGGAATCAGGGGGCCAACGTCCTGACTTTC. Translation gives CASSKTGNQGANVLTF.